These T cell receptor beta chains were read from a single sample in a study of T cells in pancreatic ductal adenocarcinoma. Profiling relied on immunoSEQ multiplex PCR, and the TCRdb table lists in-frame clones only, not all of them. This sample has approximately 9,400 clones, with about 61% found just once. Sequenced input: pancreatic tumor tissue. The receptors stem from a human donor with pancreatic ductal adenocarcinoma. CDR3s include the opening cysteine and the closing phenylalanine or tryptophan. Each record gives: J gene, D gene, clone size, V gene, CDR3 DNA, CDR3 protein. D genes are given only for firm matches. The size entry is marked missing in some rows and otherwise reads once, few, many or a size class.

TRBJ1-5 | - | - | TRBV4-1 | TGCGCCAGCAGTCTCAGACAGACAGATCAGCCCCAGCATTTT | CASSLRQTDQPQHF
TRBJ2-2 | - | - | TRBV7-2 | TGTGCCAGCACCCTGACCGGGAACACCGGGGAGCTGTTTTTT | CASTLTGNTGELFF
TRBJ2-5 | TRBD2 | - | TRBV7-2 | TGTGCCAGCAGCCTAAGGGGGACTAGCGGGGACCTGGGGCAGTACTTC | CASSLRGTSGDLGQYF
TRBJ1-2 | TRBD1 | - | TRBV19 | TGTGCCACCTACAGGGGCGGCTACACCTTC | CATYRGGYTF
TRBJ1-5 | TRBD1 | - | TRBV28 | TGTGCCAGCAGTTCTACCCGACAGGGTTACCAGCCCCAGCATTTT | CASSSTRQGYQPQHF
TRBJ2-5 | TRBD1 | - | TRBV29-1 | TGCAGTTCCAGGGGGTACCAAGAGACCCAGTACTTC | CSSRGYQETQYF
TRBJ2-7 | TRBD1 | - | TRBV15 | TGTGCCACCAGCCCCCGGACAGGGGTTGGGATCGAGCAGTACTTC | CATSPRTGVGIEQYF
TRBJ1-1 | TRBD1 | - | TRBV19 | TGTGCCAGTAGTTTGGGGACAGAGAACACTGAAGCTTTCTTT | CASSLGTENTEAFF
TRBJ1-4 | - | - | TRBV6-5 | TGTGCCAGCAGTTACACAGTGTCTAATGAAAAACTGTTTTTT | CASSYTVSNEKLFF
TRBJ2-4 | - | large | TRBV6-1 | TGTGCCAGCAGTGATACTGGAAACATTCAGTACTTC | CASSDTGNIQYF
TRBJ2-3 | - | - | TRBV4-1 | TGCGCCAGCAGCCTAGATCGTAGCACAGATACGCAGTATTTT | CASSLDRSTDTQYF
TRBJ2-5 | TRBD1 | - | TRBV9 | TGTGCCAGCAGCACAAGTCCGGGACAGGCTGAGACCCAGTACTTC | CASSTSPGQAETQYF
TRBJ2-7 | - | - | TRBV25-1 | TGTGCCAGCAGTACGCACAGGGACTCCCTACCCTACGAGCAGTACTTC | CASSTHRDSLPYEQYF
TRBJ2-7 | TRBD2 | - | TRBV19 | TGTGCCAGTAGTCCTAGGGGAGGGCGGAACGAGCAGTACTTC | CASSPRGGRNEQYF
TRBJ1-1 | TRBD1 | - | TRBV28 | TGTGCCGCACAGGGGGCCCTGAACACTGAAGCTTTCTTT | CAAQGALNTEAFF
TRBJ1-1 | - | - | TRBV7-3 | TGTGCCAGCAGCTTCGAGGACGGAGAAGCTTTCTTT | CASSFEDGEAFF
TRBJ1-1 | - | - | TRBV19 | TGTGCCAGTAGTATCGGACACTGGGAAGCTTTCTTT | CASSIGHWEAFF
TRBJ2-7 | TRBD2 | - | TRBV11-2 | TGTGCCAGCAGCTCCCTAGCGGGAGGGGGCTACGAGCAGTACTTC | CASSSLAGGGYEQYF
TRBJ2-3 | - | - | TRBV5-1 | TGCGCCGGAGGACTAACAAGCACAGATACGCAGTATTTT | CAGGLTSTDTQYF
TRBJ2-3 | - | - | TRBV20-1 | TGCAGTGCGACCGCGCGTGAGGAGCAGTATTTT | CSATAREEQYF
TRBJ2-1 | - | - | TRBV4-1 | TGCGCCAGCAGCCAAGATACTTCCGGGACCTACAATGAGCAGTTCTTC | CASSQDTSGTYNEQFF
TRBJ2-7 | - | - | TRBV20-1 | TGCAGTGCTTACACAGGGTACGAGCAGTACTTC | CSAYTGYEQYF
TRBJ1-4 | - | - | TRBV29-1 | TGCAGCGTTACAACAGGGCTAACCGAAAAACTGTTTTTT | CSVTTGLTEKLFF
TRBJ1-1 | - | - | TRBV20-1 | TGCAGTTCCGCCAGATACGGCCCAGCTTTCTTT | CSSARYGPAFF
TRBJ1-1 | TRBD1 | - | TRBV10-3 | TGTGCCATCAGGGGAGGACAGGGGGTTACTGAAGCTTTCTTT | CAIRGGQGVTEAFF
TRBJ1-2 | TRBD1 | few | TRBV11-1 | TGTGCCAGCAGCTTAGGACAGGGGAACTATGGCTACACCTTC | CASSLGQGNYGYTF
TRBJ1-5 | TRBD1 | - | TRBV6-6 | TGTGCCAGCAGTTCTCAACAGGGGGCGATTGGCCAGCCCCAGCATTTT | CASSSQQGAIGQPQHF
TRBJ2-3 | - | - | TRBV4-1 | TGCGCCAGCAGCCAAGATGGGCTAGGTGGGTCTTCTAGCACAGATACGCAGTATTTT | CASSQDGLGGSSSTDTQYF
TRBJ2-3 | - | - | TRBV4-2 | TGTGCCAGCAGCCCCGGACAGACAGCGCTAGATACGCAGTATTTT | CASSPGQTALDTQYF
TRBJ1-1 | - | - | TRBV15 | TGTGCCACCAGCAGAGATTTTGGCCAATTGAACACTGAAGCTTTCTTT | CATSRDFGQLNTEAFF
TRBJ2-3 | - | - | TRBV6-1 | TGTGCCAGCAGTGATGAGGCCGGTAGCACAGATACGCAGTATTTT | CASSDEAGSTDTQYF
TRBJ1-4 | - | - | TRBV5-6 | TGTGCCAGCAGCTTACGTACACCTTGGGAGGGTGATAATGAAAAACTGTTTTTT | CASSLRTPWEGDNEKLFF
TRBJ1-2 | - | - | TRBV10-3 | TGTGCCATACTAAACCCCGAGACCGGACTTAAAGGCTACACCTTC | CAILNPETGLKGYTF